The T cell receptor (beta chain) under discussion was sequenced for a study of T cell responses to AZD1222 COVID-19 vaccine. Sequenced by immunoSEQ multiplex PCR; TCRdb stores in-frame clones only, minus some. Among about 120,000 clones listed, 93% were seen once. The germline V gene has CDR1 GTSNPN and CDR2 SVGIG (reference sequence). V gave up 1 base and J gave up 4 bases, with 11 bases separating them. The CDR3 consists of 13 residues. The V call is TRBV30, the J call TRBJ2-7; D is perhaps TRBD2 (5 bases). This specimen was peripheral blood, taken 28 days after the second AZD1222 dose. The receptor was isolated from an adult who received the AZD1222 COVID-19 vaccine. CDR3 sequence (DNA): TGTGCCTGGAGTGAGGGCTCGGGGTACGAGCAGTACTTC. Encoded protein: CAWSEGSGYEQYF.